The clone carrying this T cell receptor (beta chain) was counted a single time. Its matching antigen is unknown. Other DNA sequences in this sample translate to the same CDR3. This sample is drawn from a study of cytomegalovirus exposure and HLA in healthy donors. Vbeta (60) and Jbeta (13) primers were used in the PCR. Only in-frame clones appear in the TCRdb table, and some are missing; sequencing was by immunoSEQ multiplex PCR. The sample has roughly 100,000 clones; almost 70% are singletons. Regarding the study as a whole: Clonal expansion was found to be greater in HLA-associated TCR beta chains than in equally common others in a later analysis. Later analysis demonstrated an association between a missense DCLRE1C variant and TCR beta V- and J-gene trimming. TCR beta V segments were, for the most part, productive about 87% or about 30% of the time in an earlier analysis. Sequencing depth roughly uniform across donors was assumed in presence/absence analyses.

V lost 5 bases and J lost 5, with 12 bases in between. Per the germline V gene, CDR1 is SGHTA and CDR2 is FQGTGA. CDR3 length: 13 amino acids. This TCR came from a man aged 25-40 years in good health and CMV-seronegative. Input material: PBMCs. V is TRBV7-3 and J is TRBJ1-1; weak D call: TRBD1 (6 bases). This CDR3 reads CASSLQQGTEAFF. The CDR3 DNA follows: TGTGCCAGCAGCCTTCAACAGGGAACTGAAGCTTTCTTT.